These 28 T cell receptor beta chains share one sample of origin, sequenced in a study of blood T cell repertoires in COVID-19. The data were produced by immunoSEQ multiplex PCR, yet TCRdb's version contains in-frame clones alone and is incomplete. This table holds around 99,000 clones, approximately 90% found once. Sequences were obtained from peripheral blood. These receptors all stem from a human donor in a cohort sampled during active COVID-19.

CDR3: CASSLDVETQYF. In DNA, the CDR3 is TGTGCCAGCAGCTTAGACGTAGAGACCCAGTACTTC. J is TRBJ2-5 and V is TRBV11-3; D gene unclear. Deletions cut 0 bases from V and 4 bases from J, with 3 bases between. The germline V gene encodes CDR1 SGHNT and CDR2 YENEEA. The CDR3 contains 12 residues. Using reference TRBV11-3 and TRBJ2-5 for the parts outside the CDR3, the full variable domain is EAGVVQSPRYKIIEKKQPVAFWCNPISGHNTLYWYLQNLGQGPELLIRYENEEAVDDSQLPKDRFSAERLKGVDSTLKIQPAELGDSAVYLCASSLDVETQYFGPGTRLLVL.

This rearrangement joins TRBV10-3 to TRBJ1-4; tentative D call: TRBD1 (5 bases). CDR1 ENHRY and CDR2 SYGVKD come from the germline V gene. The CDR3 is made up of 15 amino acids. V lost 3 bases, J lost 8 bases, and 16 bases lay in between. The CDR3 nucleotides read TGTGCCATCAGTGACCCGGGGGGTATGGACGAAAAACTGTTTTTT. Protein product: CAISDPGGMDEKLFF.

The genes are TRBV10-3 and TRBJ2-7; D ambiguous. The CDR3 runs 11 residues. The germline V gene encodes CDR1 ENHRY and CDR2 SYGVKD. V was clipped by 10 bases and J by 6 bases, with 13 bases between them. The CDR3 reads CATMSGTEQYF. The CDR3 nucleotides read TGTGCCACCATGTCCGGTACCGAGCAGTACTTC.

V gene TRBV24-1 combines with J gene TRBJ2-3; TRBD1 is a possible D gene (6 bases). The ends were cut back, 1 base at V and 1 base at J, with 11 bases in the middle. The germline gives CDR1 KGHDR, CDR2 SFDVKD. The CDR3 is made up of 16 amino acids. CDR3 loop: CATSDFSAGGTDTQYF. CDR3 bases: TGTGCCACCAGTGATTTCTCGGCAGGGGGCACAGATACGCAGTATTTT.

This clone is a singleton in its sample. This sequence joins TRBV9 and TRBJ2-2; 7 positions match TRBD1. V shed 0 bases, J shed 6 bases, and the junction held 5 bases outside the gene matches. CDR1 SGDLS and CDR2 YYNGEE come from the germline V gene. The length of the CDR3 is 15 residues. CDR3 residues: CASSVDKRGPGELFF. In DNA form, the CDR3 reads TGTGCCAGCAGCGTAGATAAGAGGGGGCCCGGGGAGCTGTTTTTT.

The V and J genes are TRBV2 and TRBJ1-5; 10 nucleotides line up with TRBD1. The CDR3 totals 15 residues. Germline assignment: CDR1 SNHLY and CDR2 FYNNEI. The junction had 5 bases not matched to a gene; V was cut back by 4 bases and J by 5 bases. This CDR3 is CASSAWTGGDQPQHF. Here the CDR3 DNA reads TGTGCCAGCAGTGCATGGACAGGGGGTGATCAGCCCCAGCATTTT.

V gene TRBV5-1 combines with J gene TRBJ2-7, with a possible D match to TRBD1 (7 bases). V was trimmed by 0 bases and J by 0 bases, leaving 10 bases between them. The CDR3 loop spans 15 amino acids. Germline lookup yields CDR1 SGHRS and CDR2 YFSETQ. Here the CDR3 reads CASSLAGGGSYEQYF. The CDR3 coding sequence is TGCGCCAGCAGCTTGGCAGGGGGAGGCTCCTACGAGCAGTACTTC. Supplemented by reference TRBV5-1 and TRBJ2-7, the full variable domain reads KAGVTQTPRYLIKTRGQQVTLSCSPISGHRSVSWYQQTPGQGLQFLFEYFSETQRNKGNFPGRFSGRQFSNSRSEMNVSTLELGDSALYLCASSLAGGGSYEQYFGPGTRLTVT.

J is TRBJ2-1 and V is TRBV15, with 10 bases lining up with TRBD2. This CDR3 region has 16 residues. J gave up 4 bases and V 0 bases, and 3 bases lay outside the gene matches. Per the germline V gene, CDR1 is LNHNV and CDR2 is YYDKDF (reference sequence). CDR3 sequence: CATSRDSTSGYNEQFF. The CDR3 nucleotides read TGTGCCACCAGCAGAGATTCGACTAGCGGGTACAATGAGCAGTTCTTC.

V gene TRBV9 combines with J gene TRBJ1-1, with D perhaps matching TRBD1 (6 bases). V shed 2 bases and J shed 1 base, with 9 bases lying between them. Germline V gene lookup returns CDR1 SGDLS and CDR2 YYNGEE. The CDR3 runs to 14 residues. CDR3 sequence (DNA): TGTGCCAGCAGCGTCGGACAGCCGAACACTGAAGCTTTCTTT. It translates to CASSVGQPNTEAFF.

V usage is TRBV5-1 and J usage is TRBJ2-1; 12 bases fit TRBD2. CDR3 length: 17 residues. Germline V CDR1 and CDR2: SGHRS, YFSETQ. V lost 5 bases to trimming and J lost 1 base; unmatched junction nucleotides: 7. Written as DNA, the CDR3 is TGCGCCAGCAGTCGACTAGCGGGAGTCCCTTCCTACAATGAGCAGTTCTTC. Its translation: CASSRLAGVPSYNEQFF. The variable domain in full, completed from reference TRBV5-1 and TRBJ2-1, reads KAGVTQTPRYLIKTRGQQVTLSCSPISGHRSVSWYQQTPGQGLQFLFEYFSETQRNKGNFPGRFSGRQFSNSRSEMNVSTLELGDSALYLCASSRLAGVPSYNEQFFGPGTRLTVL.

This clone was seen only a few times. J is TRBJ1-1 and V is TRBV18; no firm D call. The CDR3 totals 14 residues. The germline gives CDR1 KGHSH, CDR2 LQKENI. Trimming took 3 bases from V and 1 from J, leaving 9 bases between them. CDR3 in DNA: TGTGCCAGCTCACCGCTCCCGGGGAACACTGAAGCTTTCTTT. As protein: CASSPLPGNTEAFF.

This rearrangement joins TRBV6-5 to TRBJ1-3; tentative D call: TRBD1 (5 bases). The CDR3 is 15 amino acids. CDR1 and CDR2 (germline): MNHEY, SVGAGI. Trimming took off 0 bases at V and 2 bases at J, with 8 bases between the two ends. The CDR3 coding sequence is TGTGCCAGCAGTTACTCCGGCAGGGCTGGAAACACCATATATTTT. The encoded protein is CASSYSGRAGNTIYF.

The rearrangement joins TRBV3-1 (or the pseudogene TRBV3-2) to TRBJ1-2, with D perhaps matching TRBD1 (5 bases). Germline V gives CDR1 LGHDT, CDR2 YNNKEL (reference sequence). Trimming took off 3 bases at V and 4 bases at J, with 18 bases between the two ends. CDR3 length equals 16 residues. The CDR3: CASSQGVWGGPYGYTF. Written as DNA, the CDR3 is TGTGCCAGCAGCCAGGGGGTTTGGGGAGGGCCCTATGGCTACACCTTC.

J is TRBJ2-7 and V is TRBV6-5; 11 bases are a match to TRBD2. The CDR3 contains 15 residues. J was trimmed by 3 bases and V by 6 bases; bases with no gene match: 7. Germline loops: CDR1 MNHEY, CDR2 SVGAGI. CDR3 region: CASRGLAEGFYEQYF. The CDR3 DNA follows: TGTGCCAGCAGGGGACTAGCGGAGGGCTTCTACGAGCAGTACTTC.

J is TRBJ1-4 and V is TRBV7-9; 7 nucleotides agree with TRBD1. Germline CDR1 SEHNR, CDR2 FQNEAQ (reference sequence). The V and J ends lost 2 bases and 0 bases, in that order; junction bases with no gene match: 9. The CDR3 consists of 18 residues. CDR3 coding DNA: TGTGCCAGCAGCTTACTTAACAGGGGAATTGCAACTAATGAAAAACTGTTTTTT. It encodes CASSLLNRGIATNEKLFF.

The V and J genes are TRBV4-2 and TRBJ1-4, with a tentative D call TRBD1 (6 bases). CDR1 and CDR2 (germline): LGHNA, YNFKEQ. V gave up 4 bases and J gave up 2 bases, with 14 bases separating them. The CDR3 sequence is 16 residues long. The CDR3 loop reads CASSLLTRGTNEKLFF. For the CDR3, the DNA is TGTGCCAGCAGCCTCCTAACCAGGGGTACTAATGAAAAACTGTTTTTT.

The rearrangement uses TRBV4-1 and TRBJ1-2, with TRBD1 matching 9 bases. There are 14 residues in the CDR3. Germline CDR1 is MGHRA and CDR2 is YSYEKL. The trim removed 5 bases at V and 6 bases at J, leaving 7 bases unmatched. This CDR3 reads CASSSSGQGNGYTF. CDR3 DNA: TGCGCCAGCAGCTCAAGCGGACAGGGGAATGGCTACACCTTC.

This clone has a single count. V is TRBV19 and J is TRBJ1-2; 10 bases are a match to TRBD1. The germline V gene has CDR1 LNHDA and CDR2 SQIVND (reference sequence). The CDR3 totals 17 residues. V lost 6 bases to trimming and J lost 3 bases; unmatched junction nucleotides: 13. In nucleotides, the CDR3 is TGTGCCAGTAGCGGTCCGGGACAGGGGCGGCGAGACTATGGCTACACCTTC. It encodes CASSGPGQGRRDYGYTF.

The rearrangement joins TRBV13 to TRBJ2-2; a possible D gene is TRBD2 (6 bases). This CDR3 contains 14 residues. From germline, CDR1 is PRHDT and CDR2 FYEKMQ (reference sequence). Trimming pared 5 bases from V and 6 bases from J, leaving 13 bases between. This chain's CDR3 is CASSPTRGAGELFF. The CDR3, as DNA: TGTGCCAGCAGCCCAACGCGCGGGGCCGGGGAGCTGTTTTTT.

This chain joins TRBV27 and TRBJ1-2; 12 nucleotides line up with TRBD1. The CDR3 length is 15 residues. Trimming took 6 bases from V and 5 from J; bases not matched to a gene: 7. CDR1 MNHEY and CDR2 SMNVEV come from the germline V gene (reference sequence). This chain's CDR3 is CASRIRGQGAYGYTF. Written as DNA, the CDR3 is TGTGCCAGCAGGATCCGGGGACAGGGGGCGTATGGCTACACCTTC.

In this sample, this clone turned up once. This chain connects TRBV7-2 to TRBJ2-4, with TRBD1 as a possible D gene (5 bases). The CDR3 is 15 residues long. Trimming stripped 4 bases from V and 0 bases from J, with 10 bases between. Germline CDR1 is SGHTA and CDR2 is FQGNSA. The CDR3 loop reads CASSSQTVAKNIQYF. The CDR3 DNA follows: TGTGCCAGCAGCTCCCAGACAGTAGCCAAAAACATTCAGTACTTC.

The chain recombines TRBV6-6 with TRBJ2-1; 9 bases match TRBD1. This CDR3 has 17 amino acids. Germline assignment: CDR1 MNHNY and CDR2 SVGAGI (reference sequence). Losses at the gene ends were 5 bases for V and 10 bases for J; bases not matched to a gene: 18. CDR3 sequence reads: CASSLNFPGQGIGEQFF. The CDR3 coding sequence is TGTGCCAGCAGTCTCAACTTCCCGGGACAGGGAATAGGGGAGCAGTTCTTC.

The genes are TRBV5-8 and TRBJ2-2, with 11 bases aligning to TRBD1. Per germline, CDR1 SGHTS and CDR2 YDEGEE. The CDR3 has 14 residues. The J segment lost 16 bases and the V segment lost 4 bases, leaving 12 bases of the junction unmatched. The CDR3 here is CASSTRTGGEFRFF. CDR3 sequence (DNA): TGTGCCAGCAGCACCAGGACAGGGGGCGAGTTTCGGTTTTTT.

The rearrangement uses TRBV5-1 and TRBJ2-5; D might be TRBD1 (5 bases). The CDR3 has 15 amino acids. Germline V gene lookup returns CDR1 SGHRS and CDR2 YFSETQ. Trimming left V 0 bases short and J 1 base short, with 10 bases between. CDR3 nucleotide sequence: TGCGCCAGCAGCTTGGCGGGCCAGGGCCAAGAGACCCAGTACTTC. Translating it yields CASSLAGQGQETQYF.

The DNA of the CDR3 is TGTGCCAGCTCACCACGCGATAGCACCTACGAGCAGTACTTC. This codes for CASSPRDSTYEQYF. The chain links TRBV18 to TRBJ2-7; D unclear. V shed 1 base and J shed 2 bases, with 9 bases lying between them. CDR3 length equals 14 residues. Germline V gives CDR1 KGHSH, CDR2 LQKENI.

The chain links TRBV18 to TRBJ2-1; maybe TRBD1 (5 bases). Trimming took off 1 base at V and 11 bases at J, with 6 bases between the two ends. Per the germline V gene, CDR1 is KGHSH and CDR2 is LQKENI. This CDR3 contains 11 residues. CDR3 loop: CASSPQGKQFF. Written as DNA, the CDR3 is TGTGCCAGCTCACCACAGGGGAAGCAGTTCTTC.

This chain links TRBV5-4 with TRBJ2-7, with 7 bases identical to TRBD2. V was clipped by 0 bases and J by 4 bases; unmatched bases: 7. CDR1 and CDR2 from the germline V gene are SGHNT and YYREEE (reference sequence). The length of the CDR3 is 15 residues. The CDR3 sequence: CASSLDPLGGYEQYF. The CDR3 DNA reads TGTGCCAGCAGCTTGGACCCTCTGGGGGGGTACGAGCAGTACTTC.

The chain couples TRBV2 to TRBJ1-3, with 9 positions matching TRBD1. The V segment lost 6 bases and the J segment 7 bases; nucleotides outside the gene matches: 13. CDR1 is SNHLY and CDR2 is FYNNEI in the germline V gene. The CDR3 consists of 16 residues. CDR3 coding DNA: TGTGCCAGCAGGAGGGGGGACAGGGCGAGTGGGAACACCATATATTTT. This encodes CASRRGDRASGNTIYF. The full variable domain, in which reference TRBV2 and TRBJ1-3 provide the parts outside the CDR3, is EPEVTQTPSHQVTQMGQEVILRCVPISNHLYFYWYRQILGQKVEFLVSFYNNEISEKSEIFDDQFSVERPDGSNFTLKIRSTKLEDSAMYFCASRRGDRASGNTIYFGEGSWLTVV.